The 13 T cell receptor beta chains given below trace back to one sample, sequenced in a study of T-cell memory formation after mild COVID-19. TCRdb itself ran the 5' RACE reads through MiXCR, one entry per CDR3 protein. The sample yields 270,000 or so distinct CDR3 sequences, around 15% seen once. Sequencing was done on a sample of PBMCs or a T cell subset sorted from them (not recorded which). Every receptor here comes from a man in his late teens or twenties who had mild COVID-19 (a few samples of this study predate the infection). Cell type and time point are not known.

This clonotype was seen a handful of times. CDR3 loop: CASSPGPRVFGGYTF. In DNA form, the CDR3 reads TGTGCCAGCAGTCCCGGGCCTAGGGTATTCGGAGGCTACACCTTC. The chain links TRBV12-3 or TRBV12-4 to TRBJ1-2; no firm D call. The V and J ends lost 5 bases and 8 bases respectively, with 21 bases between them. The CDR3 consists of 15 residues.

The chain joins TRBV7-8 to TRBJ2-5; tentative D call: TRBD2 (6 bases). In germline, CDR1 is SGHVS, CDR2 FQNEAQ. There are 16 residues in the CDR3. V was trimmed by 6 bases and J by 5 bases, leaving 22 bases between them. The chain's CDR3 is CASSWRRGLSQETQYF. The CDR3 nucleotides read TGTGCCAGCAGTTGGCGCCGGGGGTTGAGTCAGGAGACCCAGTACTTC.

This clonotype was recorded at least ten times. V is TRBV12-3 or TRBV12-4 and J is TRBJ2-7, with TRBD1 matching 9 bases. The CDR3 has 14 amino acids. V shed 5 bases, J shed 6 bases, and the junction held 8 bases outside the gene matches. CDR3 DNA: TGTGCCAGCAGTCCGGGACAGGGTAATTCCGAGCAGTACTTC. This translates into CASSPGQGNSEQYF.

In this sample, this clonotype turned up a few times. It is unclear where the CDR3 begins or ends on the DNA, so no DNA is shown, and the CDR3 is as TCRdb lists it. CDR3 sequence: CASSLGDFRGYTF. This chain connects TRBV28 to TRBJ1-2. Ends included, the CDR3 has 13 residues. Germline lookup yields CDR1 MDHEN and CDR2 SYDVKM.

This clonotype appeared a few times. The rearrangement joins TRBV12-3 or TRBV12-4 to TRBJ2-5, with unresolved D. The V gene lost 4 bases and the J gene lost 5 bases, with 8 bases spanning the gap. The CDR3 loop spans 12 amino acids. As DNA, the CDR3 is TGTGCCAGCAGTTGGACGTATGAGACCCAGTACTTC. It translates to CASSWTYETQYF.

This rearrangement joins TRBV6-1 to TRBJ1-1; perhaps TRBD1 as D (6 bases). The CDR3 totals 11 residues. Deletions cut 8 bases from V and 10 bases from J, with 14 bases between. Germline V gives CDR1 MNHNS, CDR2 SASEGT. The CDR3 DNA is TGTGCCAGCGGTGGACAGAGGCCAGCTTTCTTT. This encodes CASGGQRPAFF.

The rearrangement uses TRBV12-3 or TRBV12-4 and TRBJ1-1; tentatively, D is TRBD1 (5 bases). V shed 8 bases and J shed 3 bases, with 16 bases lying between them. The CDR3 sequence is 14 residues long. The CDR3 nucleotides are TGTGCCAGCTGCAGGGTAATAGGTGACACTGAAGCTTTCTTT. This sequence encodes CASCRVIGDTEAFF.

This chain links TRBV18 with TRBJ2-1; maybe TRBD1 (6 bases). V lost 3 bases to trimming and J lost 7 bases, with 16 bases between them. The CDR3 spans 15 residues. From germline, CDR1 is KGHSH and CDR2 LQKENI. The chain's CDR3 is CASSPQGIDGNEQFF. CDR3 coding DNA: TGTGCCAGCTCACCCCAGGGGATCGACGGAAATGAGCAGTTCTTC. The whole variable domain, filled in from reference TRBV18 and TRBJ2-1, reads NAGVMQNPRHLVRRRGQEARLRCSPMKGHSHVYWYRQLPEEGLKFMVYLQKENIIDESGMPKERFSAEFPKEGPSILRIQQVVRGDSAAYFCASSPQGIDGNEQFFGPGTRLTVL.

This clonotype has at least ten counts. V usage is TRBV6-5 and J usage is TRBJ2-5; D ambiguous. The germline CDR1 and CDR2 sequences are MNHEY and SVGAGI. The V end was cut by 2 bases, the J end by 0 bases, with 10 bases between. This CDR3 region has 15 residues. CDR3 loop: CASSYVDANQETQYF. CDR3 DNA: TGTGCCAGCAGTTACGTCGATGCTAACCAAGAGACCCAGTACTTC.

This clonotype was observed a handful of times. The chain is built from TRBV20-1 and TRBJ2-7; 12 bases match TRBD2. The V and J ends lost 5 bases and 7 bases, in that order; junction bases with no gene match: 12. Germline lookup yields CDR1 DFQATT and CDR2 SNEGSKA (reference sequence). The CDR3 has 15 amino acids. This CDR3 is CSAAIRTSGAGEQYF. CDR3 nucleotide sequence: TGCAGTGCTGCCATTCGGACTAGCGGGGCGGGTGAGCAGTACTTC.

This clonotype came up a few times. J is TRBJ2-2 and V is TRBV18, with 8 bases identical to TRBD1. CDR1 is KGHSH and CDR2 is LQKENI in the germline V gene. This CDR3 spans 16 amino acids. V shed 0 bases, J shed 0 bases, and the junction held 0 bases outside the gene matches. The CDR3 protein is CASSPPGQANTGELFF. CDR3 sequence (DNA): TGTGCCAGCTCACCACCGGGACAGGCGAACACCGGGGAGCTGTTTTTT.

V is TRBV4-1 and J is TRBJ1-5; D is perhaps TRBD1 (6 bases). The CDR3 consists of 16 residues. Trimming left V 4 bases short and J 6 bases short, with 19 bases between. Germline V gene sequence: CDR1 MGHRA, CDR2 YSYEKL. In DNA, the CDR3 is TGCGCCAGCAGCCCAGGTCCGGGACAAACAGCTCAGCCCCAGCATTTT. Its translation: CASSPGPGQTAQPQHF.

The chain recombines TRBV20-1 with TRBJ2-7; the D is unclear. The CDR3 is 13 residues long. Germline values: CDR1 DFQATT, CDR2 SNEGSKA (reference sequence). Trimming shortened V by 1 base and J by 5 bases, and 12 bases separated the two germline ends. DNA of the CDR3: TGCAGTGCTAGAGGACCGGTTAGTAACGAGCAGTACTTC. It translates to CSARGPVSNEQYF.